The clone carrying this T cell receptor (beta chain) has just one count. These data originate in a study of blood T cell repertoires in COVID-19. For the study at large: Acute and convalescent COVID-19 samples came from the United States, Italy and Spain. PBMCs, B-cell-depleted T cells, or T cells provided the cDNA or gDNA that made up the material.

Original analysis: The assay estimated nucleated cells by amplifying reference gene primers. TCRdb's copy holds only in-frame clones and misses some; the assay was immunoSEQ multiplex PCR. V and J calls and clone size are those listed in that table; D and trimming were worked out from the DNA. The top ten hold approximately 13% of the sample, which has 110,000 or so clones, around 85% seen once. CDR1 is LNHNV, CDR2 YYDKDF, per germline (reference sequence). This CDR3 spans 14 amino acids. The V gene lost 0 bases and the J gene lost 1 base, with 6 bases spanning the gap. The V call is TRBV15, the J call TRBJ2-5; no clear D. This receptor was obtained from a human donor in a cohort sampled during active COVID-19. Sequenced sample: peripheral blood. The CDR3: CATSRDASQETQYF. CDR3 bases: TGTGCCACCAGCAGAGACGCGAGCCAAGAGACCCAGTACTTC.